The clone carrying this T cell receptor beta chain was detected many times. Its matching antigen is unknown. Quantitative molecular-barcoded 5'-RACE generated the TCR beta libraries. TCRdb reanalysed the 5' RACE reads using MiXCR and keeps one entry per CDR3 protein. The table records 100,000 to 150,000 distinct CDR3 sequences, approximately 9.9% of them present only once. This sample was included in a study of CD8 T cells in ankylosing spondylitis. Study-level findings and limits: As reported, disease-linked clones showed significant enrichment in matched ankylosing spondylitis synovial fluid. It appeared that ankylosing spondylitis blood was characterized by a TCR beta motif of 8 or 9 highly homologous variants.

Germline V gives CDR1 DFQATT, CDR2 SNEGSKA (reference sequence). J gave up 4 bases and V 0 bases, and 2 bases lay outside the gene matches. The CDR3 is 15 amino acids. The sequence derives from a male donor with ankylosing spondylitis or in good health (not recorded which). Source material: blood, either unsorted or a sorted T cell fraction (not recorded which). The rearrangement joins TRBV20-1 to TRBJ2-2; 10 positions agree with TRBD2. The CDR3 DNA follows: TGCAGTGCTAGAGATAGCGGGAGGCCCACCGGGGAGCTGTTTTTT. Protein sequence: CSARDSGRPTGELFF.